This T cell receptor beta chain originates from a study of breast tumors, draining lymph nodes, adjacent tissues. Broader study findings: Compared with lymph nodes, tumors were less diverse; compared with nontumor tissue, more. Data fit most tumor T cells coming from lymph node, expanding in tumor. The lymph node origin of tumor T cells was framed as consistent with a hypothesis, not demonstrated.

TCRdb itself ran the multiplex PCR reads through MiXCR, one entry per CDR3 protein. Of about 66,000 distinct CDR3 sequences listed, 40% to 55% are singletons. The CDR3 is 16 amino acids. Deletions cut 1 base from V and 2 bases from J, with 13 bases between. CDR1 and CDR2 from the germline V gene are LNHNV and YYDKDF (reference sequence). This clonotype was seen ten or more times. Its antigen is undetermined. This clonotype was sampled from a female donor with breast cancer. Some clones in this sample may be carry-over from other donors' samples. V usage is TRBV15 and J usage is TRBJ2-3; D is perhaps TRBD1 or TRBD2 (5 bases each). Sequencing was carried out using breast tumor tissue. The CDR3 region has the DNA TGTGCCACCAGCAGAGGTTCGGGGCCCACCACAGATACGCAGTATTTT. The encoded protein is CATSRGSGPTTDTQYF.